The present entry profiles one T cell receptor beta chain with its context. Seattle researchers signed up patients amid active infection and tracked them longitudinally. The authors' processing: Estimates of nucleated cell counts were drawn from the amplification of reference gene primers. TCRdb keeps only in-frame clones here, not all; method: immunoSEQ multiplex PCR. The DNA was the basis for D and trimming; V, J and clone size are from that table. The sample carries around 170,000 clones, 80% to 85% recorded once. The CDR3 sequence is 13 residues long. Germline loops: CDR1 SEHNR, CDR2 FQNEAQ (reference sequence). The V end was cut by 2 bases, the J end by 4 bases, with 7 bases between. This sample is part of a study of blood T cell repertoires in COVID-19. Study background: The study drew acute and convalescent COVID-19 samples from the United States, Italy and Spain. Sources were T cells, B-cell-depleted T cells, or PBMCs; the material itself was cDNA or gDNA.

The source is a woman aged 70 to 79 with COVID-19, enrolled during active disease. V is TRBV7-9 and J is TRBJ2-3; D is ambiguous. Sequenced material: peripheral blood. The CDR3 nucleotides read TGTGCCAGCAGCTTAAGAGTCGCAGATACGCAGTATTTT. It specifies CASSLRVADTQYF.